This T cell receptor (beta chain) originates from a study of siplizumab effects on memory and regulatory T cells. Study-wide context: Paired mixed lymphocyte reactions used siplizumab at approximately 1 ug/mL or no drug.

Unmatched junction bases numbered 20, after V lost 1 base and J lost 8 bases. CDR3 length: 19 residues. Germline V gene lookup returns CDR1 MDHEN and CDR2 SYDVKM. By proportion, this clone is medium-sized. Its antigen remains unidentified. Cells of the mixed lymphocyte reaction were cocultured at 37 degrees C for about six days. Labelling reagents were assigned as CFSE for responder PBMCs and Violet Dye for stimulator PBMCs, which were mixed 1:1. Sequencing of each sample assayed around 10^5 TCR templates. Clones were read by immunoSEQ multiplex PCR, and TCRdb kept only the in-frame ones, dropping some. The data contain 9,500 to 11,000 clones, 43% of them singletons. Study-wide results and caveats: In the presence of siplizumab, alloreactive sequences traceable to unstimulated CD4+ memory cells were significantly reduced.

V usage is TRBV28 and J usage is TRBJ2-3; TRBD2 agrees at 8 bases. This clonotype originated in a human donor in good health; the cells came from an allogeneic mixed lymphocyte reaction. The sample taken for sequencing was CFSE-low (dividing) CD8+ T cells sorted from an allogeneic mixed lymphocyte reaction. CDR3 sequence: CASSLSRAQRGFHGGTQYF. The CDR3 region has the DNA TGTGCCAGCAGTTTATCTAGGGCCCAGCGGGGGTTCCACGGGGGTACGCAGTATTTT.